These 5 T cell receptor beta chains were all obtained from the same sample, sequenced in a study of beta chain features in type 1 diabetes. Expressed TCRB transcripts got sequenced, as all isolated RNA was reverse transcribed. Sequenced by immunoSEQ multiplex PCR; TCRdb stores in-frame clones only, minus some. Among more than 300,000 clones listed, roughly 16% were seen once. Sample: naive CD4+ T cells from blood. Receptor source: a woman in her late teens or twenties in good health.

The rearrangement links TRBV25-1 to TRBJ2-1; D gene uncertain. The CDR3 consists of 13 residues. V lost 2 bases and J lost 4, with 6 bases in between. In germline, CDR1 is MGHDK, CDR2 SYGVNS. The CDR3 DNA reads as TGTGCCAGCAGTGAAGCCAGTTACAATGAGCAGTTCTTC. Translated, it gives CASSEASYNEQFF.

V gene TRBV5-4 combines with J gene TRBJ1-3, with D uncertain. From germline, CDR1 is SGHNT and CDR2 YYREEE (reference sequence). V was shortened by 7 bases and J by 0 bases, with 8 bases between the two germline ends. This CDR3 comprises 13 residues. CDR3 amino acids: CASAQRSGNTIYF. The CDR3 DNA sequence: TGTGCCAGCGCGCAGCGCTCTGGAAACACCATATATTTT.

The rearrangement links TRBV28 to TRBJ2-7; 7 nucleotides align to TRBD2. Germline loops: CDR1 MDHEN, CDR2 SYDVKM. The CDR3 is 13 amino acids. V was clipped by 5 bases and J by 5 bases; unmatched bases: 6. CDR3 in amino acids: CASSQAGIDEQYF. CDR3 nucleotide sequence: TGTGCCAGCAGTCAAGCGGGAATCGACGAGCAGTACTTC.

This clone was seen only a few times. The rearrangement joins TRBV28 to TRBJ2-1; D unclear. Trimming took off 2 bases at V and 7 bases at J, with 9 bases between the two ends. Germline V lookup: CDR1 MDHEN, CDR2 SYDVKM. The length of the CDR3 is 13 residues. CDR3 nucleotides: TGTGCCAGCAGTTTACCCGTCGGGAATGAGCAGTTCTTC. Translated, it gives CASSLPVGNEQFF.

The rearrangement uses TRBV5-7 and TRBJ1-2, with TRBD1 matching 11 bases. TRBV5-7 is an ORF for which the function is uncertain. This CDR3 spans 16 amino acids. V was pared by 3 bases and J by 2 bases, with 6 bases of the junction left unmatched. The CDR3 loop reads CASSSSGQGANYGYTF. Written as DNA, the CDR3 is TGTGCCAGCAGCTCATCCGGACAGGGGGCAAACTATGGCTACACCTTC.